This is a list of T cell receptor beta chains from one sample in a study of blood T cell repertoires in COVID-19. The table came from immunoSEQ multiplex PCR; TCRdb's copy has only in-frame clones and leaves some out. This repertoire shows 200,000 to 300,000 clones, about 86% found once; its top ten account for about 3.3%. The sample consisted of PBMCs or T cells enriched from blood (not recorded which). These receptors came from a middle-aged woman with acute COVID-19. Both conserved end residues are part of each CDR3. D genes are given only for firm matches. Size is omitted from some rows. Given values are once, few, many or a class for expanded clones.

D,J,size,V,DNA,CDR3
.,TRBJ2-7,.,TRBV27,TGTGCCAGCAGTCCACGCGGACTATTAGGCTACGAGCAGTACTTC,CASSPRGLLGYEQYF
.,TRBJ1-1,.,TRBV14,TGTGCCAGCAGCCCATTTTGGGGCAAACCGAACACTGAAGCTTTCTTT,CASSPFWGKPNTEAFF
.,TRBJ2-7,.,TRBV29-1,TGCAGCGTTGAGGGCAGTTACGAGCAGTACTTC,CSVEGSYEQYF
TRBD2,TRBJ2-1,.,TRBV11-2,TGTGCCAGCAGCAATGGACTAGCGGGAAATTCTGAGCAGTTCTTC,CASSNGLAGNSEQFF
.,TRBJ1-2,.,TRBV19,TGTGCCAGTAGTATAGAGTCGGGCGGGGACTATGGCTACACCTTC,CASSIESGGDYGYTF
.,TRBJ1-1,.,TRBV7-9,TGTGCCAGCAGCCCCCTGGGGCAGTTGAACACTGAAGCTTTCTTT,CASSPLGQLNTEAFF
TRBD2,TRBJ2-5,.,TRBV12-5,TGTGCTAGTGGTTTCTCGCCAGCGGGAGTATCTGAGACCCAGTACTTC,CASGFSPAGVSETQYF
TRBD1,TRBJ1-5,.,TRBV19,TGTGCCAGTAGTACGACAGGGGTTAATAGCAATCAGCCCCAGCATTTT,CASSTTGVNSNQPQHF
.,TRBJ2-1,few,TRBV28,TGTGCCAGCAGCTCTCCGGGGTCTCACCAGAATGAGCAGTTCTTC,CASSSPGSHQNEQFF
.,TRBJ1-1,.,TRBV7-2,TGTGCCAGCAGCTTATGGCCAGGCGAGAACACTGAAGCTTTCTTT,CASSLWPGENTEAFF
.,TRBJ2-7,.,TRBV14,TGTGCCAGCAGCCAAGATCTGGCGCGGGAGCAGTACTTC,CASSQDLAREQYF